This entry features one T cell receptor (beta chain) sequence. The antigen is undetermined. CDR3 size: 16 residues. The trim removed 5 bases at V and 11 bases at J, leaving 16 bases unmatched. Germline lookup yields CDR1 SGHNT and CDR2 YENEEA. The data stem from a study of T-cell memory formation after mild COVID-19. Study results and caveats: Clones which contracted sat mainly in CM and EM if CD4+, and in EMRA if CD8+. Clones from the second wave (peaking day 37) had unconfirmed SARS-CoV-2 specificity. Cross-reactive memory seemingly joined, as some responding clones were found in pre-infection memory.

TCR alpha and TCR beta cDNA libraries carrying sample barcodes and UMIs came from 5'RACE with constant-segment primers. A single record per CDR3 protein comes from TCRdb applying MiXCR to the 5' RACE reads. The sample comprises about 560,000 distinct CDR3 sequences, roughly 22% of which are singletons, and under 8.5% rests with the top ten. What was sequenced was PBMCs or a T cell subset sorted from them (not recorded which). The sequence derives from an adult woman who had mild COVID-19 (a few samples of this study predate the infection). Cell type and time point are not known. This chain joins TRBV11-3 and TRBJ2-1, with 9 positions matching TRBD1. CDR3 residues: CASSTFTPGQGVKQFF. For the CDR3, the DNA is TGTGCCAGCAGCACCTTCACCCCGGGACAGGGCGTAAAGCAGTTCTTC.